In its sample, the clone carrying this TCR beta chain was seen a few times. Sequencing was performed with immunoSEQ multiplex PCR; in TCRdb, only in-frame clones are kept and a portion is missing. This sample yields approximately 40,000 clones, of which 87% are seen a single time; more than 4.5% belongs to the top ten. The CDR3 length is 16 residues. Germline V CDR1 and CDR2: MGHRA, YSYEKL. J was trimmed by 0 bases and V by 3 bases; bases with no gene match: 6. The data originate from a study of blood T cell repertoires in COVID-19. The clonotype originates from a man between 60 and 75 years old with COVID-19, enrolled during active disease. V gene TRBV4-1 combines with J gene TRBJ1-1; 8 bases line up with TRBD1. The sequencing input was peripheral blood. The DNA for the CDR3 is TGCGCCAGCAGCCAGGCCCGGACAGGGATGAACACTGAAGCTTTCTTT. Translation gives CASSQARTGMNTEAFF.